One sample yielded the 9 T cell receptor beta chains listed below, sequenced in a study of blood T cell repertoires in COVID-19. Using immunoSEQ multiplex PCR, the repertoire was profiled, and TCRdb retains in-frame clones only, with some absent. Of about 280,000 clones listed, approximately 81% are singletons. What was sequenced was PBMCs or T cells enriched from blood (not recorded which). The source of these receptors is a woman between 50 and 59 years old who had recovered from COVID-19.

The chain joins TRBV18 to TRBJ1-6; 7 bases map to TRBD1. Trimming removed 1 base from V and 9 bases from J; junction bases left unmatched: 3. The CDR3 spans 14 residues. The germline V gene encodes CDR1 KGHSH and CDR2 LQKENI. The CDR3 coding sequence is TGTGCCAGCTCACCACAGGGGGCGAGTTCACCCCTCCACTTT. The encoded protein is CASSPQGASSPLHF.

This rearrangement joins TRBV3-1 (or the pseudogene TRBV3-2) to TRBJ2-3, with D unclear. V was trimmed by 0 bases and J by 7 bases, leaving 8 bases between them. Germline values: CDR1 LGHDT, CDR2 YNNKEL (reference sequence). The length of the CDR3 is 13 residues. DNA for the CDR3: TGTGCCAGCAGCCAAGATCGGGTTCATACGCAGTATTTT. It specifies CASSQDRVHTQYF.

V and J are TRBV18 and TRBJ2-7; 8 bases are a match to TRBD1. The V and J ends lost 5 bases and 2 bases, in that order; junction bases with no gene match: 8. CDR3 length equals 15 residues. Germline CDR1 and CDR2: KGHSH and LQKENI. CDR3 in amino acids: CASSSPGTGAYEQYF. DNA for the CDR3: TGTGCCAGCTCATCGCCCGGGACAGGAGCCTACGAGCAGTACTTC.

V and J are TRBV2 and TRBJ2-2; D might be TRBD2 (6 bases). The CDR3 sequence is 14 residues long. V lost 8 bases and J lost 0, with 10 bases in between. CDR1 and CDR2 from the germline V gene are SNHLY and FYNNEI. CDR3 nucleotide sequence: TGTGCCAGCTTGCGGGGCCCGAACACCGGGGAGCTGTTTTTT. Its protein is CASLRGPNTGELFF.

This clone appeared a single time. The V and J genes are TRBV11-2 and TRBJ2-2; TRBD2 matches at 10 bases. The CDR3 totals 14 residues. CDR1 is SGHAT, CDR2 FQNNGV, per germline. The V gene end was trimmed by 5 bases and the J gene end by 6 bases; junction bases not matched to a gene: 3. The CDR3 spells CASSPGLAAGELFF. The CDR3 bases are TGTGCCAGCAGCCCAGGACTAGCGGCCGGGGAGCTGTTTTTT.

This sequence joins TRBV14 and TRBJ2-3, with a weak D call TRBD2 (5 bases). Deletions cut 0 bases from V and 3 bases from J, with 19 bases between. Germline-derived CDR1 and CDR2 are SGHDN and FVKESK. The CDR3 is made up of 18 amino acids. The CDR3 spells CASSQDLAVGLVTDTQYF. In DNA form, the CDR3 reads TGTGCCAGCAGCCAAGATCTAGCAGTGGGCCTTGTAACAGATACGCAGTATTTT.

V is TRBV6-5 and J is TRBJ2-3, with D uncertain. Germline V gene data show CDR1 as MNHEY and CDR2 as SVGAGI. Trimming pared 2 bases from V and 3 bases from J, leaving 6 bases between. CDR3 length: 13 amino acids. This CDR3 is CASSYRRTDTQYF. CDR3 nucleotide sequence: TGTGCCAGCAGTTACCGCAGGACAGATACGCAGTATTTT.

The CDR3 sequence: CASSYSGSETQYF. CDR3 nucleotides: TGCGCCAGCAGCTACTCAGGGTCAGAGACCCAGTACTTC. This rearrangement joins TRBV5-1 to TRBJ2-5, with a possible D match to TRBD1 (5 bases). The length of the CDR3 is 13 residues. Trimming shortened V by 3 bases and J by 4 bases, and 10 bases separated the two germline ends. Germline CDR1 reads SGHRS; CDR2 reads YFSETQ.

Comment on this clone: Additional DNA sequences in this sample encode the identical CDR3. The chain employs TRBV3-1 (or the pseudogene TRBV3-2) and TRBJ1-2; 7 bases are a match to TRBD1. The V and J ends lost 3 bases and 4 bases, in that order; junction bases with no gene match: 2. Germline values: CDR1 LGHDT, CDR2 YNNKEL (reference sequence). The CDR3 spans 13 residues. Here the CDR3 DNA reads TGTGCCAGCAGCCAGGGGACAGCCTATGGCTACACCTTC. Translated: CASSQGTAYGYTF.